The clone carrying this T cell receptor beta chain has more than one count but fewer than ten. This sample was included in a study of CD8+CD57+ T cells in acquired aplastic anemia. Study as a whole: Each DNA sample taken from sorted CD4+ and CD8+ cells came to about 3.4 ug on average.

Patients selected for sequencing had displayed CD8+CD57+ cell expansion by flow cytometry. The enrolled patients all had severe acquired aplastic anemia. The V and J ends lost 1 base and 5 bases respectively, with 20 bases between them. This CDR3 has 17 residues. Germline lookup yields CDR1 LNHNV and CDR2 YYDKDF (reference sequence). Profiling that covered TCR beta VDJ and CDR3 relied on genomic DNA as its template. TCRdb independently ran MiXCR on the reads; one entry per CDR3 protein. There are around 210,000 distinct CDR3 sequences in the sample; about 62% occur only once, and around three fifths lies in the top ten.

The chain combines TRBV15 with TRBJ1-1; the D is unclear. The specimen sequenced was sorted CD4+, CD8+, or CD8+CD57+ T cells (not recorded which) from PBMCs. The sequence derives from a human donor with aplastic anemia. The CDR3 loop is CATSRVGWTGAGTEAFF. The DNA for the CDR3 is TGTGCCACCAGCAGAGTTGGTTGGACGGGAGCGGGGACTGAAGCTTTCTTT.